This TCR beta chain was captured in a study of identical twins. The V gene lost 4 bases and the J gene lost 5 bases, with 9 bases spanning the gap. CDR1 and CDR2 (germline): MNHEY, SMNVEV (reference sequence). The CDR3 is 13 residues long. This clonotype appeared many times. A universal primer site was added by template switching, and unique molecular identifiers were carried by the cDNA. TCRdb analysed the 5' RACE reads with MiXCR anew, one entry per CDR3 protein. The table lists approximately 150,000 distinct CDR3 sequences, around 3.6% of them singletons. The source of this sequence is a man aged 18 to 29 in good health. Sequencing was performed on memory T cells sorted from blood. The chain couples TRBV27 to TRBJ1-5; D ambiguous. The CDR3 DNA reads as TGTGCCAGCAGTTCCGGGTGGGATCAGCCCCAGCATTTT. This sequence encodes CASSSGWDQPQHF.